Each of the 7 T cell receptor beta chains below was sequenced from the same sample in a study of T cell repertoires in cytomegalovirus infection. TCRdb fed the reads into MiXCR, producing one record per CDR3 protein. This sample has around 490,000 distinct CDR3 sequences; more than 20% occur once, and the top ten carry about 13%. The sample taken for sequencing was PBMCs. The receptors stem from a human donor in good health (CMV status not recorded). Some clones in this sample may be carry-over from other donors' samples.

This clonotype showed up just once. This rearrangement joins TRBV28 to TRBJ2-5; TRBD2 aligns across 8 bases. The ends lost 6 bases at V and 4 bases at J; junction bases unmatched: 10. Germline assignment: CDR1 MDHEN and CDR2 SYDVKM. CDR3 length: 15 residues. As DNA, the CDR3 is TGTGCCAGCAGCGGTCATGGGGCGGGAGGAGAGACCCAGTACTTC. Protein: CASSGHGAGGETQYF. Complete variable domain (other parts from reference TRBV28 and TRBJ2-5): DVKVTQSSRYLVKRTGEKVFLECVQDMDHENMFWYRQDPGLGLRLIYFSYDVKMKEKGDIPEGYSVSREKKERFSLILESASTNQTSMYLCASSGHGAGGETQYFGPGTRLLVL.

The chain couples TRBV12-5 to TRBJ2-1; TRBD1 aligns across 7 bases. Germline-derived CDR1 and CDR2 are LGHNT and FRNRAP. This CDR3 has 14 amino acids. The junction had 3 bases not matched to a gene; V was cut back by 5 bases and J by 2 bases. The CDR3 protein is CASGRDSTYNEQFF. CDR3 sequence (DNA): TGTGCTAGTGGTAGGGACAGTACCTACAATGAGCAGTTCTTC.

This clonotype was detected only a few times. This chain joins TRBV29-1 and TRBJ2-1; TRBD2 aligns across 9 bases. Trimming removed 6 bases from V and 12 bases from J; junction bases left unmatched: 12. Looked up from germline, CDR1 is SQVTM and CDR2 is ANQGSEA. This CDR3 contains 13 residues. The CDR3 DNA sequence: TGCAGCGTCTCGCCCGCGGGGGGGGAAGTGCAGTTCTTC. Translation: CSVSPAGGEVQFF.

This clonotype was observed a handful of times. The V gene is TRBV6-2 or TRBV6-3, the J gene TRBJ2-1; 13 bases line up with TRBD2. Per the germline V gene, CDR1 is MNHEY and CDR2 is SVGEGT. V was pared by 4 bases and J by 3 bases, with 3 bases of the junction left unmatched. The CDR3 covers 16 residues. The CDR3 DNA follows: TGTGCCAGCAGTTCCTGGACTAGCGGGGGCTACAATGAGCAGTTCTTC. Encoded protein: CASSSWTSGGYNEQFF.

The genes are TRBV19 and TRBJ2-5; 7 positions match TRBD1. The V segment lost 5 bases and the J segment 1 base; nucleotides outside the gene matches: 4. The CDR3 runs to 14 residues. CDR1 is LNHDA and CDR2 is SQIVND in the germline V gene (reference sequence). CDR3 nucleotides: TGTGCCAGTAGTCGGTCAGGGGGCCAAGAGACCCAGTACTTC. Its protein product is CASSRSGGQETQYF.

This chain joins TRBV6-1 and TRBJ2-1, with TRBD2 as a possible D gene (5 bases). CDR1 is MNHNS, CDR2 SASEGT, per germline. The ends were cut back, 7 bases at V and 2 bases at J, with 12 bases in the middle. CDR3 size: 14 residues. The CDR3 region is CASTEGGPYNEQFF. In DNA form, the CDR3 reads TGTGCCAGCACCGAGGGTGGGCCCTACAATGAGCAGTTCTTC.

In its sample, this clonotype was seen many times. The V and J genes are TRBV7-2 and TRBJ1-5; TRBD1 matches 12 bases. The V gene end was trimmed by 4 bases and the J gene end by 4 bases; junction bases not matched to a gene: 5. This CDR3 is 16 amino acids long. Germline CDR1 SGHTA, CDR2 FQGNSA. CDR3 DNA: TGTGCCAGCAGCTCAACGGGACAGGGGGCGAATCAGCCCCAGCATTTT. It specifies CASSSTGQGANQPQHF.